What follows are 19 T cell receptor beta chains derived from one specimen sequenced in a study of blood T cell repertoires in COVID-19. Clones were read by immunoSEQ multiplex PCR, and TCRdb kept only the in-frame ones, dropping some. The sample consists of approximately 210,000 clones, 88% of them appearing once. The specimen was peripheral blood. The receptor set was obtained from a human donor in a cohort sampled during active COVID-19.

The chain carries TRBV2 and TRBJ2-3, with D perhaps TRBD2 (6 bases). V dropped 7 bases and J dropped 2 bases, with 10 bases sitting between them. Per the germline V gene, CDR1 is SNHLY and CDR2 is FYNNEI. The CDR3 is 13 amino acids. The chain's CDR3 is CASKRADTDTQYF. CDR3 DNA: TGTGCCAGCAAGCGGGCCGACACAGATACGCAGTATTTT.

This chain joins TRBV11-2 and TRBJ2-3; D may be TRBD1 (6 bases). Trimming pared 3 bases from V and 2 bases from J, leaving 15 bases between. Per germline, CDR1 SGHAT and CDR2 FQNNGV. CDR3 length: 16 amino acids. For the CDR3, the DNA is TGTGCCAGCAGCTTTGCCGGGACAAAGACCACAGATACGCAGTATTTT. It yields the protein CASSFAGTKTTDTQYF.

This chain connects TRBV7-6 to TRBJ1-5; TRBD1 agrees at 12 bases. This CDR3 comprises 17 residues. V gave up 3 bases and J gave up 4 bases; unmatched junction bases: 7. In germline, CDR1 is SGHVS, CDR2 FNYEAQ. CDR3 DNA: TGTGCCAGCAGCTTCGGGACAGGGGGCAGGCGGAATCAGCCCCAGCATTTT. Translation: CASSFGTGGRRNQPQHF.

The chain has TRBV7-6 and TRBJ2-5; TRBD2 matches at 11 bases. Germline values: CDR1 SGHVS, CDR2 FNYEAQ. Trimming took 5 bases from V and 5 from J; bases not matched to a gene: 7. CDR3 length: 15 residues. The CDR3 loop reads CASSPTRTSGETQYF. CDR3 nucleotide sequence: TGTGCCAGCAGCCCCACTCGGACTAGCGGGGAGACCCAGTACTTC.

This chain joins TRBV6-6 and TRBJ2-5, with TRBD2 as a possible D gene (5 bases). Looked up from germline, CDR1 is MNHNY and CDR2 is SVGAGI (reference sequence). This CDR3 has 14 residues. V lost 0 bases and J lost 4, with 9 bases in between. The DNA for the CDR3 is TGTGCCAGCAGTTACTCGAATAGCGCAGAGACCCAGTACTTC. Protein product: CASSYSNSAETQYF.

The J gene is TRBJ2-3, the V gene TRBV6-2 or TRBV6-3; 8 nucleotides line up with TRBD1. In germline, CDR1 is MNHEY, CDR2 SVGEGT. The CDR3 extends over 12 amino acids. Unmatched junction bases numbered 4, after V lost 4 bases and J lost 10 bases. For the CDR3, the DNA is TGTGCCAGCAGTTCACCGGGACAGGCGCAGTATTTT. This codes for CASSSPGQAQYF.

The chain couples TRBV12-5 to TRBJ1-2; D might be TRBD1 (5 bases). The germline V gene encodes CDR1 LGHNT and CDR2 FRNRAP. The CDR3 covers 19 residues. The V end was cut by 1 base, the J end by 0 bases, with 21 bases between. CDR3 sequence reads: CASGLGLKGSGTTNYGYTF. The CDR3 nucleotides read TGTGCTAGTGGTTTGGGTCTAAAGGGGTCAGGCACTACTAACTATGGCTACACCTTC.

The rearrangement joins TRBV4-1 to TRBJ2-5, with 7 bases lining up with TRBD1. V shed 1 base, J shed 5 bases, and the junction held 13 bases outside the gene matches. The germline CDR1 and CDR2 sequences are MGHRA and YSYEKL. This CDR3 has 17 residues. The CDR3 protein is CASSQGTKQGTLETQYF. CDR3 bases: TGCGCCAGCAGCCAAGGGACCAAACAGGGGACGTTGGAGACCCAGTACTTC.

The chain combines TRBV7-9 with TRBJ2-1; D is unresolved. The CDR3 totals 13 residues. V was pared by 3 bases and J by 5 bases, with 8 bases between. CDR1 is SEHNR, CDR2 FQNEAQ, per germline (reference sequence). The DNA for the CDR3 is TGTGCCAGCAGCTTTGACATCGACAATGAGCAGTTCTTC. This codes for CASSFDIDNEQFF. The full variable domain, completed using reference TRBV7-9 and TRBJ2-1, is DTGVSQNPRHKITKRGQNVTFRCDPISEHNRLYWYRQTLGQGPEFLTYFQNEAQLEKSRLLSDRFSAERPKGSFSTLEIQRTEQGDSAMYLCASSFDIDNEQFFGPGTRLTVL.

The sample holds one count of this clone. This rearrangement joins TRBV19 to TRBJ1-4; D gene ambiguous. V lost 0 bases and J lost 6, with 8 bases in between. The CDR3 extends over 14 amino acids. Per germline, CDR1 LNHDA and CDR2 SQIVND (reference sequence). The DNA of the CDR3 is TGTGCCAGTAGTATAGAACAGTCGCATGAAAAACTGTTTTTT. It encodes CASSIEQSHEKLFF.

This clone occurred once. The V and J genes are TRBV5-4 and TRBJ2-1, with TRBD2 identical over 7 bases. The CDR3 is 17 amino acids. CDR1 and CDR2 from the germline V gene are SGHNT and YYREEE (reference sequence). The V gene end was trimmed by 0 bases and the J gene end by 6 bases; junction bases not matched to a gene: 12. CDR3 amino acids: CASSLGSSGHNPNEQFF. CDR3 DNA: TGTGCCAGCAGCTTGGGGTCTAGCGGCCATAACCCCAATGAGCAGTTCTTC.

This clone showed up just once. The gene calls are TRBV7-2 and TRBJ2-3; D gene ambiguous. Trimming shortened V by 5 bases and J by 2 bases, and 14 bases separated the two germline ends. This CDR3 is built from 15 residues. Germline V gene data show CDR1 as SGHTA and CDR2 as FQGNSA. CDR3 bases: TGTGCCAGCAGCCCGCGGATTCGGCTCACAGATACGCAGTATTTT. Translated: CASSPRIRLTDTQYF.

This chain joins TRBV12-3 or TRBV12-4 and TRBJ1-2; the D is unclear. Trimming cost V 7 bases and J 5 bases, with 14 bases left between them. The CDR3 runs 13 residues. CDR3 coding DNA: TGTGCCAGCACCCATGGCACGCCGTATGGCTACACCTTC. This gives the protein CASTHGTPYGYTF.

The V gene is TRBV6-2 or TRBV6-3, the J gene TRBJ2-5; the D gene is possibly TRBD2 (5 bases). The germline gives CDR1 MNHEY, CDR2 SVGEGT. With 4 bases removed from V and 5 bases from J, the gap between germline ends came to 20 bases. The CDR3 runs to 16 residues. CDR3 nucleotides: TGTGCCAGCAGTTCCAACCCCCAAGGGAGTCGGGAGACCCAGTACTTC. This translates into CASSSNPQGSRETQYF.

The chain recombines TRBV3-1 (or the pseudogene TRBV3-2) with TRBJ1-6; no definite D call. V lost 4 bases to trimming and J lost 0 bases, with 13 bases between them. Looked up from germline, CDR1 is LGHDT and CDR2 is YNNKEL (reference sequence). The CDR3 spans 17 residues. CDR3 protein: CASSPRSASSYNSPLHF. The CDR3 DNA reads TGTGCCAGCAGCCCGCGATCCGCGAGCTCCTATAATTCACCCCTCCACTTT.

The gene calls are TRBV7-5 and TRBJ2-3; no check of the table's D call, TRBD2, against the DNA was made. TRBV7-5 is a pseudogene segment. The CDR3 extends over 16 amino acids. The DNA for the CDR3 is TGTGCCAGAAGCCTGTCTGGGAGCAGCGTTGGGGATACGCAGTATTTT. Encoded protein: CARSLSGSSVGDTQYF.

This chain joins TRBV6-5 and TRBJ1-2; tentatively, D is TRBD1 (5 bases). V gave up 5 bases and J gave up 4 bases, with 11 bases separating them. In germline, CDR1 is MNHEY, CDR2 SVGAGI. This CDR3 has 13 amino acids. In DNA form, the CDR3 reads TGTGCCAGCAGTATGGGGACTATCTATGGCTACACCTTC. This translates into CASSMGTIYGYTF.

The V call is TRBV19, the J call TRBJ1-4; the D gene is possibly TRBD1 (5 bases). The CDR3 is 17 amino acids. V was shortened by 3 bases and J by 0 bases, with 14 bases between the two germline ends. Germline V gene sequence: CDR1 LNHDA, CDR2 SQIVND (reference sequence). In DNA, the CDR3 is TGTGCCAGTAGTATTGTACGACAGTACTCAACTAATGAAAAACTGTTTTTT. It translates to CASSIVRQYSTNEKLFF.

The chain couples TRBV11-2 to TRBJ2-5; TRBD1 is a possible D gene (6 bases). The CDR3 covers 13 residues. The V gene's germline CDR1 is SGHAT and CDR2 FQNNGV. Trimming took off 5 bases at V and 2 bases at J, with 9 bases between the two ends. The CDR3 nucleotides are TGTGCCAGCAGCCGGACAGTACAAGAGACCCAGTACTTC. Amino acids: CASSRTVQETQYF.